This T cell receptor beta chain was identified during a study of response to subunit inactivated influenza vaccine. Broader study findings: With each seasonal influenza vaccination, the authors suggested, few new T cells are recruited.

Of note for this clonotype: Its antigen is not known. The junction differs from germline at one of its ends, possibly a read error.

TCRdb reprocessed the RT-PCR reads via MiXCR and lists one record per CDR3 protein. This sample has about half a million distinct CDR3 sequences; about 25% occur once, and the top ten carry approximately 2%. The CDR3 runs to 16 residues. Germline CDR1 and CDR2: MNHEY and SMNVEV (reference sequence). The sample here was CD4+ T cells sorted from PBMCs, taken 5 days after vaccination. This sequence was found in a man aged 50 or older who received an inactivated influenza vaccine. The chain carries TRBV27 and TRBJ2-1; 7 bases are shared with TRBD2. The CDR3 bases are TGTGCCAGCAGGGGGGGGAGGGACTGGACCTATAATGAGCAGTTCTTC. This codes for CASRGGRDWTYNEQFF.